This T cell receptor (beta chain) came from a study of T-cell memory formation after mild COVID-19. The length of the CDR3 is 18 residues. The ends lost 2 bases at V and 2 bases at J; junction bases unmatched: 9. Germline lookup yields CDR1 MNHEY and CDR2 SVGEGT. TCRdb itself ran the 5' RACE reads through MiXCR, one entry per CDR3 protein. The table has about 350,000 distinct CDR3 sequences, approximately 15% seen once. Sequencing used PBMCs or a T cell subset sorted from them (not recorded which). This TCR derives from a young man who had mild COVID-19 (a few samples of this study predate the infection). Cell type and time point are not known. V gene TRBV6-2 or TRBV6-3 combines with J gene TRBJ2-3, with 11 bases aligning to TRBD2. The CDR3 region is CASSYPLAGGGVTDTQYF. DNA of the CDR3: TGTGCCAGCAGTTACCCCTTAGCGGGGGGGGGTGTCACAGATACGCAGTATTTT.